Listed here are 13 T cell receptor beta chains from one sample, sequenced in a study of early T cells in non-severe SARS-CoV-2 infection. TCRdb used MiXCR to reprocess the 5' RACE reads, holding one entry per CDR3 protein. The table has 30,000 to 35,000 distinct CDR3 sequences, around 7% seen once. The sequenced material came from whole blood. The receptors here all came from an adult who was a healthcare worker with PCR-confirmed SARS-CoV-2 infection or an uninfected control (not recorded which).

This clonotype was found many times. The V and J genes are TRBV25-1 and TRBJ2-2, with D perhaps TRBD2 (5 bases). The germline CDR1 and CDR2 sequences are MGHDK and SYGVNS. This CDR3 region has 16 residues. The V and J ends lost 5 bases and 4 bases respectively, with 17 bases between them. CDR3 DNA: TGTGCCAGCAGTCGAATGGATGGGAGCGGCACCGGGGAGCTGTTTTTT. Translation: CASSRMDGSGTGELFF.

This clonotype has just a few counts. This chain uses TRBV6-4 with TRBJ2-6; D perhaps matches TRBD1 (5 bases). The CDR3 runs to 14 residues. The ends were cut back, 6 bases at V and 0 bases at J, with 6 bases in the middle. Germline CDR1 is MRHNA and CDR2 is SNTAGT. The CDR3 sequence: CASSRDSGANVLTF. The CDR3 region has the DNA TGTGCCAGCAGCAGGGACTCTGGGGCCAACGTCCTGACTTTC.

This clonotype was counted at least ten times. The chain is built from TRBV20-1 and TRBJ1-1, with no clear D. This CDR3 has 15 residues. Trimming shortened V by 6 bases and J by 10 bases, and 27 bases separated the two germline ends. CDR1 DFQATT and CDR2 SNEGSKA come from the germline V gene (reference sequence). The CDR3 here is CSAQPPMRTTLGAFF. The CDR3 coding sequence is TGCAGTGCCCAACCCCCTATGAGGACCACCCTAGGAGCTTTCTTT.

This clonotype was seen repeatedly, ten times or more. V usage is TRBV10-3 and J usage is TRBJ2-3, with D maybe TRBD2 (5 bases). The germline CDR1 and CDR2 sequences are ENHRY and SYGVKD. Trimming pared 4 bases from V and 0 bases from J, leaving 5 bases between. The CDR3 contains 13 residues. In DNA form, the CDR3 reads TGTGCCATCAGTGCGGGGAGCACAGATACGCAGTATTTT. Translated: CAISAGSTDTQYF.

The genes are TRBV5-5 and TRBJ2-7; weak D call: TRBD1 (5 bases). Germline loops: CDR1 SGHKS, CDR2 YYEKEE (reference sequence). This CDR3 is built from 15 residues. The V end lost 0 bases, the J end lost 0 bases, and 10 bases lay between the germline ends. CDR3 amino acids: CASSLGAGHSYEQYF. DNA of the CDR3: TGTGCCAGCAGCTTGGGAGCAGGGCACTCCTACGAGCAGTACTTC.

This clonotype is medium-sized in the sample. V usage is TRBV6-6 and J usage is TRBJ2-1; 8 bases match TRBD1. The germline CDR1 and CDR2 sequences are MNHNY and SVGAGI (reference sequence). The CDR3 sequence is 12 residues long. Trimming took 2 bases from V and 15 from J; bases not matched to a gene: 6. CDR3 residues: CASSYEDRAVFF. The CDR3 bases are TGTGCCAGCAGTTACGAGGACAGGGCGGTGTTCTTC.

This clonotype was recorded many times. The rearrangement links TRBV29-1 to TRBJ1-2; unclear D gene. Germline V gene data show CDR1 as SQVTM and CDR2 as ANQGSEA. The CDR3 length is 13 residues. V was cut by 3 bases and J by 4 bases, with 12 bases left in between. In DNA, the CDR3 is TGCAGCGTTGATGATAAGTCCTCCTATGGCTACACCTTC. Amino acid sequence: CSVDDKSSYGYTF.

A remark on this clonotype: The conserved phenylalanine or tryptophan normally closing the CDR3 is absent here, so this likely arose from a read error. The genes are TRBV7-7 and TRBJ2-1, with TRBD1 matching over 9 bases. Germline CDR1 and CDR2: SSHAT and FNYEAQ (reference sequence). This CDR3 comprises 15 residues. CDR3 DNA: TGTGCTAGCAGCTATTCGGGGACAGGGAGCAATGAGCAGTTCTCC. Protein sequence: CASSYSGTGSNEQFS.

At least ten counts were recorded for this clonotype. V gene TRBV10-3 combines with J gene TRBJ2-1; no definite D call. V lost 3 bases to trimming and J lost 10 bases, with 16 bases between them. Germline V gene lookup returns CDR1 ENHRY and CDR2 SYGVKD. This CDR3 region has 14 residues. The CDR3 sequence is CAISDYNAPGEQFF. CDR3 in DNA: TGTGCCATCAGTGATTATAACGCACCGGGCGAGCAGTTCTTC.

This clonotype was observed many times. This sequence joins TRBV28 and TRBJ2-7, with D unresolved. Per the germline V gene, CDR1 is MDHEN and CDR2 is SYDVKM. This CDR3 region has 14 residues. The V end lost 3 bases, the J end lost 2 bases, and 11 bases lay between the germline ends. The CDR3, as DNA: TGTGCCAGCAGTTTGGTCGGGCTACCCTACGAGCAGTACTTC. Translation: CASSLVGLPYEQYF.

At least ten counts were recorded for this clonotype. This sequence joins TRBV20-1 and TRBJ2-7; 12 bases map to TRBD1. V was pared by 5 bases and J by 5 bases, with 10 bases of the junction left unmatched. The CDR3 contains 15 residues. The V gene's germline CDR1 is DFQATT and CDR2 SNEGSKA (reference sequence). This chain's CDR3 is CSAVKTGTGGHEQYF. DNA for the CDR3: TGCAGTGCTGTGAAGACCGGGACAGGGGGCCACGAGCAGTACTTC.

This clonotype was seen at least ten times. The chain couples TRBV20-1 to TRBJ1-1; tentatively, D is TRBD1 (5 bases). The CDR3 has 14 amino acids. V lost 4 bases and J lost 1, with 13 bases in between. Germline loops: CDR1 DFQATT, CDR2 SNEGSKA (reference sequence). The CDR3 region is CSAKSGTTNTEAFF. The CDR3 DNA reads as TGCAGTGCTAAATCCGGGACGACGAACACTGAAGCTTTCTTT.

This clonotype was detected a few times. The chain uses TRBV7-3 and TRBJ2-3, with D uncertain. Trimming stripped 5 bases from V and 0 bases from J, with 12 bases between. This CDR3 is built from 15 residues. Germline V gives CDR1 SGHTA, CDR2 FQGTGA. The DNA for the CDR3 is TGTGCCAGCAGCCTACAGAGTGCTAGCACAGATACGCAGTATTTT. Its translation: CASSLQSASTDTQYF.